These 24 T cell receptor beta chains came from one sample sequenced in a study of T cell responses to AZD1222 COVID-19 vaccine listed by TCRdb under 2021. Libraries were prepared through the immunoSEQ multiplex PCR assay. TCRdb provides this immuneACCESS table in a form limited to in-frame rearrangements. Some clones are lacking; in checked studies, under half of them reflect an unresolved V gene, and why the rest are absent is not known. The table for this sample lists 90,000 to 100,000 clones; approximately 90% of them were counted only once. The top ten hold roughly 12% of the sample. The sample's time point label is to be understood as: about 28 days (+/-7) after the second vaccine dose. This sample comprised peripheral blood, obtained 28 days after the second AZD1222 dose. Receptors originate from an adult who received the AZD1222 COVID-19 vaccine.

The rearrangement uses TRBV2 and TRBJ1-3; D gene uncertain. V gave up 6 bases and J gave up 4 bases, with 10 bases separating them. Germline lookup yields CDR1 SNHLY and CDR2 FYNNEI. The CDR3 covers 13 residues. This chain's CDR3 is CASRATVGNTIYF. CDR3 sequence (DNA): TGTGCCAGCAGGGCGACCGTAGGAAACACCATATATTTT.

J is TRBJ1-6 and V is TRBV3-1 (or the pseudogene TRBV3-2), with TRBD1 matching over 9 bases. The J segment lost 10 bases and the V segment lost 4 bases, leaving 11 bases of the junction unmatched. This CDR3 contains 16 residues. CDR1 LGHDT and CDR2 YNNKEL come from the germline V gene (reference sequence). As DNA, the CDR3 is TGTGCCAGCAGCCTCGGGGGGGGACAGGGACGCTCACCCCTCCACTTT. It encodes CASSLGGGQGRSPLHF.

The gene calls are TRBV5-1 and TRBJ1-2; D unresolved. CDR1 SGHRS and CDR2 YFSETQ come from the germline V gene. This CDR3 contains 13 residues. Trimming removed 0 bases from V and 2 bases from J, with 5 bases in between. For the CDR3, the DNA is TGCGCCAGCAGCTTGGCCAGGAACTATGGCTACACCTTC. Translating it yields CASSLARNYGYTF.

Only one count was recorded for this clone. The rearrangement uses TRBV9 and TRBJ2-1; no clear D. Per the germline V gene, CDR1 is SGDLS and CDR2 is YYNGEE. Trimming pared 1 base from V and 2 bases from J, leaving 7 bases between. This CDR3 has 14 residues. This CDR3 reads CASSVSGPYNEQFF. As DNA, the CDR3 is TGTGCCAGCAGCGTATCAGGACCCTACAATGAGCAGTTCTTC.

The chain couples TRBV9 to TRBJ2-3; TRBD1 matches at 7 bases. Germline CDR1 SGDLS, CDR2 YYNGEE. Trimming at V came to 0 bases and at J to 4 bases, leaving 11 bases not matched to a gene. The CDR3 contains 17 residues. The DNA for the CDR3 is TGTGCCAGCAGCGTAGCTCTAAATGGGCAGGGGGCAGATACGCAGTATTTT. Amino acid sequence: CASSVALNGQGADTQYF.

The genes are TRBV7-3 and TRBJ2-5; D is ambiguous. Germline lookup yields CDR1 SGHTA and CDR2 FQGTGA. V lost 3 bases to trimming and J lost 4 bases, with 12 bases between them. The CDR3 totals 14 residues. CDR3 sequence reads: CASSLGGPPETQYF. CDR3 bases: TGTGCCAGCAGCTTGGGTGGGCCCCCAGAGACCCAGTACTTC.

The chain links TRBV21-1 to TRBJ1-5; the listed D gene, TRBD1, was not tested against the DNA. TRBV21-1 is a documented pseudogene. The CDR3 contains 20 residues. CDR3 protein: CASSKAWFEGRQGSNQPQHF. The CDR3 bases are TGTGCCAGCAGCAAAGCGTGGTTCGAAGGGAGACAGGGTAGCAATCAGCCCCAGCATTTT.

The chain is built from TRBV7-9 and TRBJ2-7; D perhaps matches TRBD1 (6 bases). V gave up 1 base and J gave up 12 bases, with 19 bases separating them. Germline V CDR1 and CDR2: SEHNR, FQNEAQ (reference sequence). CDR3 size: 14 residues. This chain's CDR3 is CASSLGQVAPYMYF. The CDR3 DNA follows: TGTGCCAGCAGCTTAGGACAGGTGGCCCCCTATATGTACTTC.

This clone was observed once. The chain combines TRBV6-5 with TRBJ1-1; D gene uncertain. Germline assignment: CDR1 MNHEY and CDR2 SVGAGI. Trimming removed 2 bases from V and 3 bases from J, with 4 bases in between. There are 12 residues in the CDR3. The CDR3 DNA reads as TGTGCCAGCAGTTACGGGGACACTGAAGCTTTCTTT. Residues: CASSYGDTEAFF.

CDR3 coding DNA: TGTGCCAGCAGCTCCGGGACTAGCGGCAATGAGCAGTTCTTC. Its translation is CASSSGTSGNEQFF. This rearrangement joins TRBV3-1 (or the pseudogene TRBV3-2) to TRBJ2-1, with 11 bases that match TRBD2. The germline V gene encodes CDR1 LGHDT and CDR2 YNNKEL (reference sequence). This CDR3 is built from 14 residues. Unmatched junction bases numbered 3, after V lost 5 bases and J lost 6 bases.

The V gene is TRBV30, the J gene TRBJ1-2, with D hard to call. V was pared by 1 base and J by 4 bases, with 7 bases between. Germline V lookup: CDR1 GTSNPN, CDR2 SVGIG (reference sequence). The CDR3 has 12 amino acids. CDR3 DNA sequence: TGTGCCTGGAGTGGGCAGCCCTATGGCTACACCTTC. It is translated as CAWSGQPYGYTF.

The rearrangement links TRBV9 to TRBJ2-1; 7 bases are shared with TRBD2. After removal of 2 bases from V and 7 bases from J, the junction contained 3 bases not matched to a gene. This CDR3 is 13 amino acids long. Germline values: CDR1 SGDLS, CDR2 YYNGEE. CDR3: CASSVGEGNEQFF. Here the CDR3 DNA reads TGTGCCAGCAGCGTCGGGGAGGGGAATGAGCAGTTCTTC.

This clone was counted once. The gene calls are TRBV5-6 and TRBJ2-7, with D perhaps TRBD1 (5 bases). The CDR3 loop spans 11 amino acids. CDR1 is SGHDT and CDR2 is YYEEEE in the germline V gene. Trimming removed 4 bases from V and 6 bases from J, with 8 bases in between. The chain's CDR3 is CASSRQLEQYF. For the CDR3, the DNA is TGTGCCAGCAGCCGACAGCTCGAGCAGTACTTC.

Only a few counts were recorded for this clone. This sequence joins TRBV15 and TRBJ1-4; D not resolved. Between the trimmed V and J ends, which lost 0 bases and 0 bases, there was a span of 8 bases. The CDR3 is 16 amino acids. Germline V gene lookup returns CDR1 LNHNV and CDR2 YYDKDF (reference sequence). CDR3 in amino acids: CATSRDRAATNEKLFF. CDR3 nucleotides: TGTGCCACCAGCAGAGATCGAGCTGCAACTAATGAAAAACTGTTTTTT.

CDR3 sequence reads: CASSVKGGATYNEQFF. The DNA of the CDR3 is TGTGCCAGCAGCGTTAAAGGGGGGGCCACCTACAATGAGCAGTTCTTC. The rearrangement links TRBV7-3 to TRBJ2-1; a weak D match, TRBD2 (7 bases). The germline V gene encodes CDR1 SGHTA and CDR2 FQGTGA. The CDR3 loop spans 16 amino acids. V was shortened by 5 bases and J by 2 bases, with 16 bases between the two germline ends. Drawing the rest from reference TRBV7-3 and TRBJ2-1, the complete variable domain is GAGVSQTPSNKVTEKGKYVELRCDPISGHTALYWYRQSLGQGPEFLIYFQGTGAADDSGLPNDRFFAVRPEGSVSTLKIQRTERGDSAVYLCASSVKGGATYNEQFFGPGTRLTVL.

The rearrangement links TRBV10-3 to TRBJ2-2; D is ambiguous. The CDR3 consists of 15 residues. V was trimmed by 2 bases and J by 0 bases, leaving 7 bases between them. CDR1 ENHRY and CDR2 SYGVKD come from the germline V gene. The CDR3 DNA sequence: TGTGCCATCAGTGAGGGGTTCGCGAACACCGGGGAGCTGTTTTTT. It codes for CAISEGFANTGELFF.

The CDR3 sequence is CASSLKGNIQYF. Written as DNA, the CDR3 is TGCGCCAGCAGCTTAAAGGGCAACATTCAGTACTTC. This sequence joins TRBV5-1 and TRBJ2-4; D uncertain. The CDR3 totals 12 residues. Germline V gene lookup returns CDR1 SGHRS and CDR2 YFSETQ. V lost 2 bases, J lost 7 bases, and 7 bases lay in between.

The chain recombines TRBV5-1 with TRBJ2-4, with 7 bases that match TRBD2. The trim removed 0 bases at V and 8 bases at J, leaving 2 bases unmatched. CDR3 length: 13 residues. From germline, CDR1 is SGHRS and CDR2 YFSETQ. The CDR3: CASSLDRGDIQYF. The CDR3 DNA sequence: TGCGCCAGCAGCTTGGACCGGGGGGACATTCAGTACTTC.

There are a few counts of this clone. The rearrangement uses TRBV3-1 (or the pseudogene TRBV3-2) and TRBJ1-4; tentatively, D is TRBD1 (5 bases). Trimming shortened V by 6 bases and J by 6 bases, and 8 bases separated the two germline ends. The CDR3 length is 12 residues. Germline assignment: CDR1 LGHDT and CDR2 YNNKEL (reference sequence). CDR3 in DNA: TGTGCCAGCAGGGGGGTGGATGAAAAACTGTTTTTT. Its translation: CASRGVDEKLFF.

The rearrangement uses TRBV5-1 and TRBJ1-6, with unresolved D. V gave up 4 bases and J gave up 0 bases, with 11 bases separating them. The CDR3 contains 16 residues. Germline CDR1 and CDR2: SGHRS and YFSETQ. The CDR3 sequence is CASSPDGSSYNSPLHF. CDR3 nucleotides: TGCGCCAGCAGCCCCGACGGAAGCTCCTATAATTCACCCCTCCACTTT.

V is TRBV9 and J is TRBJ1-4, with 7 positions matching TRBD1. V lost 3 bases, J lost 2 bases, and 10 bases stayed unmatched. Germline-derived CDR1 and CDR2 are SGDLS and YYNGEE. The CDR3 spans 17 residues. In DNA form, the CDR3 reads TGTGCCAGCAGCGACCCTCAGGGGGGCGCGACTAATGAAAAACTGTTTTTT. Translation gives CASSDPQGGATNEKLFF.

This clone was recorded once. V gene TRBV7-9 combines with J gene TRBJ1-1; D gene uncertain. In germline, CDR1 is SEHNR, CDR2 FQNEAQ (reference sequence). V shed 4 bases and J shed 3 bases, with 9 bases lying between them. The CDR3 totals 13 residues. CDR3 coding DNA: TGTGCCAGCAGCTACTCCCCCTACACTGAAGCTTTCTTT. This sequence encodes CASSYSPYTEAFF.

The chain couples TRBV3-1 (or the pseudogene TRBV3-2) to TRBJ2-1, with 7 bases fitting TRBD2. Germline CDR1 is LGHDT and CDR2 is YNNKEL (reference sequence). The CDR3 sequence is 16 residues long. V lost 0 bases to trimming and J lost 4 bases; unmatched junction nucleotides: 6. For the CDR3, the DNA is TGTGCCAGCAGCCAAGATCGGGGACTACAATACAATGAGCAGTTCTTC. Translated: CASSQDRGLQYNEQFF.

The rearrangement links TRBV5-1 to TRBJ2-5; TRBD1 aligns across 8 bases. Germline values: CDR1 SGHRS, CDR2 YFSETQ. Trimming at V came to 6 bases and at J to 2 bases, leaving 6 bases not matched to a gene. The CDR3 loop spans 14 amino acids. The CDR3 sequence: CASTIGQGQETQYF. The CDR3 coding sequence is TGCGCCAGCACCATAGGACAGGGACAAGAGACCCAGTACTTC.